These T cell receptor beta chains were read from a single sample in a study of shared clonotypes between healthy human individuals. Here immunoSEQ multiplex PCR was the method, and the copy in TCRdb shows in-frame clones only, minus some. The sample holds roughly 2,500,000 clones, 93% seen once. The sequenced material came from naive CD4+ T cells from PBMCs. Receptors were obtained from a man in his late teens or twenties in good health. Some clones in this sample may be carry-over from other donors' samples. Each CDR3 is given with its conserved first and last residue. A D gene is named only where the DNA matches it firmly. Rows give clone size only sometimes, using once, few, many, or a class for an expanded clone.

cdr3_aa: CASSSTGTGNTIYF
cdr3_nt: TGTGCCAGCAGCTCGACAGGAACTGGAAACACCATATATTTT
j_call: TRBJ1-3
d_call: .
clone_size: .
v_call: TRBV11-3

cdr3_aa: CASSLEVGPNEFF
cdr3_nt: TGTGCCAGCAGCTTAGAGGTGGGTCCTAATGAGTTCTTC
j_call: TRBJ2-1
d_call: .
clone_size: .
v_call: TRBV11-1

cdr3_aa: CGLGEGNTGELFF
cdr3_nt: TGCGGCCTGGGGGAGGGAAACACCGGGGAGCTGTTTTTT
j_call: TRBJ2-2
d_call: TRBD2
clone_size: once
v_call: TRBV29-1

cdr3_aa: CASSPPGGAKGNTQYF
cdr3_nt: TGTGCCAGCAGCCCCCCCGGGGGGGCCAAGGGGAATACGCAGTATTTT
j_call: TRBJ2-3
d_call: TRBD2
clone_size: .
v_call: TRBV7-6

cdr3_aa: CASGAGADLEQFF
cdr3_nt: TGTGCTAGTGGAGCCGGGGCTGACCTCGAGCAGTTCTTC
j_call: TRBJ2-1
d_call: .
clone_size: .
v_call: TRBV12-5

cdr3_aa: CASSQEGKTYEQYF
cdr3_nt: TGCGCCAGCAGCCAAGAAGGCAAGACCTACGAGCAGTACTTC
j_call: TRBJ2-7
d_call: .
clone_size: .
v_call: TRBV4-1

cdr3_aa: CAIREQGAQVDTQYF
cdr3_nt: TGTGCCATCAGAGAACAGGGGGCGCAGGTAGATACGCAGTATTTT
j_call: TRBJ2-3
d_call: TRBD1
clone_size: .
v_call: TRBV10-3

cdr3_aa: CASSSRTVGGYTF
cdr3_nt: TGTGCCAGCAGTTCCCGGACAGTCGGCGGCTACACCTTC
j_call: TRBJ1-2
d_call: .
clone_size: .
v_call: TRBV27

cdr3_aa: CASSRTDGINYGYTF
cdr3_nt: TGCGCCAGCAGCCGTACGGACGGAATTAACTATGGCTACACCTTC
j_call: TRBJ1-2
d_call: .
clone_size: once
v_call: TRBV4-3

cdr3_aa: CASRPGTVNTEAFF
cdr3_nt: TGCGCCAGCAGGCCCGGGACGGTGAACACTGAAGCTTTCTTT
j_call: TRBJ1-1
d_call: .
clone_size: .
v_call: TRBV5-1

cdr3_aa: CASSRDRKISYGYTF
cdr3_nt: TGTGCCAGCAGCCGGGACAGGAAGATCTCCTATGGCTACACCTTC
j_call: TRBJ1-2
d_call: TRBD1
clone_size: .
v_call: TRBV6-5

cdr3_aa: CASSTGSQGARQPQHF
cdr3_nt: TGTGCCAGCAGTACCGGCTCCCAGGGGGCTCGCCAGCCCCAGCATTTT
j_call: TRBJ1-5
d_call: TRBD1
clone_size: .
v_call: TRBV28

cdr3_aa: CASSEQLNYGYTF
cdr3_nt: TGTGCCAGCAGCGAGCAGCTTAACTATGGCTACACCTTC
j_call: TRBJ1-2
d_call: .
clone_size: .
v_call: TRBV9

cdr3_aa: CAWSWQGTNEQFF
cdr3_nt: TGTGCCTGGAGTTGGCAGGGAACTAATGAGCAGTTCTTC
j_call: TRBJ2-1
d_call: .
clone_size: .
v_call: TRBV30

cdr3_aa: CASSQERNFYEQYF
cdr3_nt: TGTGCCAGCAGCCAAGAGAGGAACTTCTACGAGCAGTACTTC
j_call: TRBJ2-7
d_call: .
clone_size: .
v_call: TRBV4-2

cdr3_aa: CAWSNPGPTDTQYF
cdr3_nt: TGTGCCTGGAGTAACCCGGGGCCCACAGATACGCAGTATTTT
j_call: TRBJ2-3
d_call: .
clone_size: .
v_call: TRBV30

cdr3_aa: CASSPGRQVGSGANVLTF
cdr3_nt: TGCGCCAGCAGCCCGGGTCGGCAGGTGGGTTCTGGGGCCAACGTCCTGACTTTC
j_call: TRBJ2-6
d_call: .
clone_size: .
v_call: TRBV4-1

cdr3_aa: CASSFGQGYDEQYF
cdr3_nt: TGCGCCAGCAGCTTCGGGCAGGGTTACGACGAGCAGTACTTC
j_call: TRBJ2-7
d_call: .
clone_size: .
v_call: TRBV5-1

cdr3_aa: CASRAGSGANVLTF
cdr3_nt: TGTGCCAGCAGAGCAGGGTCCGGGGCCAACGTCCTGACTTTC
j_call: TRBJ2-6
d_call: .
clone_size: .
v_call: TRBV6-1

cdr3_aa: CASSPSGGYSYNEQFF
cdr3_nt: TGTGCCAGCAGCCCTTCAGGGGGCTACTCCTACAATGAGCAGTTCTTC
j_call: TRBJ2-1
d_call: TRBD1
clone_size: .
v_call: TRBV5-6

cdr3_aa: CASSLVGMNTEAFF
cdr3_nt: TGCGCCAGCAGCTTGGTCGGGATGAACACTGAAGCTTTCTTT
j_call: TRBJ1-1
d_call: .
clone_size: few
v_call: TRBV5-1

cdr3_aa: CASSYDGEAFF
cdr3_nt: TGTGCCAGCAGTTACGATGGGGAAGCTTTCTTT
j_call: TRBJ1-1
d_call: .
clone_size: .
v_call: TRBV6-6

cdr3_aa: CASSRTGVRGETQYF
cdr3_nt: TGCGCCAGCAGCAGGACAGGGGTTCGGGGGGAGACCCAGTACTTC
j_call: TRBJ2-5
d_call: TRBD1
clone_size: .
v_call: TRBV4-3

cdr3_aa: CASSFQQGAGEKLFF
cdr3_nt: TGTGCCAGCAGCTTTCAACAGGGGGCTGGGGAAAAACTGTTTTTT
j_call: TRBJ1-4
d_call: TRBD1
clone_size: .
v_call: TRBV5-8

cdr3_aa: CASSGWGATYNEQFF
cdr3_nt: TGTGCCAGTAGTGGGTGGGGAGCAACCTACAATGAGCAGTTCTTC
j_call: TRBJ2-1
d_call: .
clone_size: .
v_call: TRBV19

cdr3_aa: CASSSGAGNTIYF
cdr3_nt: TGTGCCAGCAGTTCTGGTGCTGGAAACACCATATATTTT
j_call: TRBJ1-3
d_call: .
clone_size: .
v_call: TRBV28

cdr3_aa: CASSLSVMGNTEAFF
cdr3_nt: TGTGCCAGCAGCCTATCTGTAATGGGGAACACTGAAGCTTTCTTT
j_call: TRBJ1-1
d_call: .
clone_size: .
v_call: TRBV7-9

cdr3_aa: CASSEEGGSYEQYF
cdr3_nt: TGTGCCAGCAGTGAAGAGGGCGGGTCCTACGAGCAGTACTTC
j_call: TRBJ2-7
d_call: .
clone_size: .
v_call: TRBV2

cdr3_aa: CASSLIQGSEKLFF
cdr3_nt: TGTGCCAGCAGCTTAATACAGGGATCGGAAAAACTGTTTTTT
j_call: TRBJ1-4
d_call: .
clone_size: .
v_call: TRBV7-6

cdr3_aa: CASSRAGRGTQYF
cdr3_nt: TGTGCCAGCAGTAGAGCCGGTCGAGGGACCCAGTACTTC
j_call: TRBJ2-5
d_call: .
clone_size: .
v_call: TRBV28

cdr3_aa: CASSPPSAAEQFF
cdr3_nt: TGTGCCAGCTCACCACCGTCGGCAGCGGAGCAGTTCTTC
j_call: TRBJ2-1
d_call: .
clone_size: .
v_call: TRBV18